These T cell receptor beta chains were read from a single sample in a study of blood T cell repertoires in COVID-19. Data came from immunoSEQ multiplex PCR; TCRdb stores just in-frame clones and leaves some out. The sample yields around 97,000 clones, roughly nine tenths seen once. Sequencing was performed on peripheral blood. The receptors derive from a human donor in a cohort sampled during active COVID-19. Each CDR3 is given with its conserved first and last residue. A D gene is named only where the DNA matches it firmly. Only part of the rows carry a size: once, few, many, or a class if the clone is expanded.

clone size	D gene	V gene	J gene	CDR3 protein	CDR3 DNA
NA	TRBD2	TRBV6-6	TRBJ2-3	CASRDPAGGHRDTQYF	TGTGCCAGCAGGGACCCCGCGGGGGGGCATAGAGATACGCAGTATTTT
once	NA	TRBV27	TRBJ2-2	CASSFESRGSGITGELFF	TGTGCCAGCAGTTTTGAAAGTAGGGGCTCGGGTATCACCGGGGAGCTGTTTTTT
NA	TRBD2	TRBV4-1	TRBJ2-3	CASSQDPSGGTTDTQYF	TGCGCCAGCAGCCAGGATCCCAGCGGGGGCACCACAGATACGCAGTATTTT
NA	NA	TRBV5-1	TRBJ1-4	CASSLGQGSGEKLFF	TGCGCCAGCAGCTTGGGGCAGGGGTCGGGGGAAAAACTGTTTTTT
NA	NA	TRBV2	TRBJ2-1	CASSDKRQPDEQFF	TGTGCCAGCAGTGATAAACGACAGCCCGATGAGCAGTTCTTC
NA	NA	TRBV11-2	TRBJ2-7	CASSKAGVRDEQYF	TGTGCCAGCAGCAAGGCAGGGGTGAGGGACGAGCAGTACTTC
NA	TRBD1	TRBV6-5	TRBJ2-1	CASSYWDSSYNEQFF	TGTGCCAGCAGTTACTGGGACAGCTCCTACAATGAGCAGTTCTTC
NA	NA	TRBV9	TRBJ2-7	CASSVRRDTYEQYF	TGTGCCAGCAGCGTTAGGAGGGATACCTACGAGCAGTACTTC
NA	NA	TRBV12-3/TRBV12-4	TRBJ2-4	CASSPALEDIQYF	TGTGCCAGCAGCCCTGCGCTGGAGGACATTCAGTACTTC
once	NA	TRBV28	TRBJ1-5	CASSTGVSNQPQHF	TGTGCCAGCAGCACGGGAGTCAGCAATCAGCCCCAGCATTTT
NA	NA	TRBV2	TRBJ1-5	CASSSDSGNQPQHF	TGTGCCAGCAGTTCCGACAGCGGCAATCAGCCCCAGCATTTT
NA	TRBD2	TRBV5-4	TRBJ2-3	CASSRTSGGPDTQYF	TGTGCCAGCAGCCGGACTAGCGGGGGGCCAGATACGCAGTATTTT
NA	NA	TRBV27	TRBJ2-1	CASSSGGNEQFF	TGTGCCAGCAGTTCAGGTGGCAATGAGCAGTTCTTC
NA	TRBD1	TRBV6-5	TRBJ1-1	CASSRDRGSQAFF	TGTGCCAGCAGCCGGGACAGGGGGTCCCAAGCTTTCTTT
NA	TRBD2	TRBV28	TRBJ2-5	CASSGTLGLVQETQYF	TGTGCCAGCAGCGGAACCCTAGGACTAGTGCAAGAGACCCAGTACTTC
once	NA	TRBV7-6	TRBJ2-7	CASSLDPGDPSQQYF	TGTGCCAGCAGCTTAGATCCAGGGGACCCGTCCCAGCAGTACTTC